What follows are 17 T cell receptor beta chains derived from one specimen sequenced in a study of blood T cell repertoires in COVID-19. The assay was immunoSEQ multiplex PCR, and TCRdb's table has in-frame clones only and misses some. The sample lists under 250,000 clones, about 85% occurring once. Sequences were obtained from peripheral blood. All receptors come from a man aged 35 to 55 with acute or convalescent COVID-19.

The chain uses TRBV27 and TRBJ2-7; TRBD2 aligns across 9 bases. V was pared by 4 bases and J by 6 bases, with 7 bases of the junction left unmatched. The germline V gene encodes CDR1 MNHEY and CDR2 SMNVEV (reference sequence). CDR3 length: 14 amino acids. The CDR3 here is CASSSRLAEAEQYF. The CDR3 region has the DNA TGTGCCAGCAGTTCCCGACTAGCGGAGGCCGAGCAGTACTTC.

The chain joins TRBV19 to TRBJ2-4; tentatively, D is TRBD1 (6 bases). The CDR3 is 13 residues long. From germline, CDR1 is LNHDA and CDR2 SQIVND (reference sequence). Trimming shortened V by 4 bases and J by 4 bases, and 8 bases separated the two germline ends. The CDR3 nucleotides read TGTGCCAGTAGTAACAGGGTAAAAAACATTCAGTACTTC. It codes for CASSNRVKNIQYF.

The chain carries TRBV5-5 and TRBJ2-2, with D perhaps matching TRBD1 (6 bases). The germline CDR1 and CDR2 sequences are SGHKS and YYEKEE (reference sequence). This CDR3 contains 15 residues. Trimming took off 4 bases at V and 7 bases at J, with 17 bases between the two ends. CDR3 nucleotide sequence: TGTGCCAGCAGCCCCCAGGGGACACGCGGCGGGGAGCTGTTTTTT. Protein sequence: CASSPQGTRGGELFF.

The gene calls are TRBV28 and TRBJ2-1, with D hard to call. Per germline, CDR1 MDHEN and CDR2 SYDVKM. V dropped 4 bases and J dropped 10 bases, with 8 bases sitting between them. There are 11 residues in the CDR3. The CDR3 region has the DNA TGTGCCAGCAGTTCGACCAGGGAGCAGTTCTTC. Translated: CASSSTREQFF.

The chain couples TRBV18 to TRBJ2-2; D might be TRBD1 (6 bases). This CDR3 has 14 amino acids. V gave up 6 bases and J gave up 1 base, with 9 bases separating them. Germline values: CDR1 KGHSH, CDR2 LQKENI. The CDR3 DNA is TGTGCCAGCTCCGGGACACAGAACACCGGGGAGCTGTTTTTT. Its translation: CASSGTQNTGELFF.

The rearrangement joins TRBV6-1 to TRBJ1-5; TRBD1 might be the D (5 bases). With 1 base removed from V and 3 bases from J, the gap between germline ends came to 7 bases. Per the germline V gene, CDR1 is MNHNS and CDR2 is SASEGT. This CDR3 contains 14 residues. The chain's CDR3 is CASSEGQINQPQHF. The CDR3 bases are TGTGCCAGCAGTGAAGGACAGATCAATCAGCCCCAGCATTTT.

This clone was detected a few times. V gene TRBV28 combines with J gene TRBJ1-1; 8 bases map to TRBD1. Per germline, CDR1 MDHEN and CDR2 SYDVKM. The CDR3 loop spans 14 amino acids. V gave up 8 bases and J gave up 1 base; unmatched junction bases: 6. This chain's CDR3 is CASHIGTGNTEAFF. DNA for the CDR3: TGTGCCAGCCATATTGGGACAGGGAACACTGAAGCTTTCTTT.

The chain is built from TRBV5-1 and TRBJ2-5, with 10 bases aligning to TRBD1. CDR1 SGHRS and CDR2 YFSETQ come from the germline V gene. This CDR3 has 15 residues. The ends lost 2 bases at V and 4 bases at J; junction bases unmatched: 5. CDR3 DNA sequence: TGCGCCAGCAGCTTTCTAGGACAGGGGGGAGAGACCCAGTACTTC. It specifies CASSFLGQGGETQYF.

The rearrangement uses TRBV18 and TRBJ1-1; a weak D match, TRBD1 (5 bases). Trimming took off 5 bases at V and 0 bases at J, with 19 bases between the two ends. There are 17 residues in the CDR3. The V gene's germline CDR1 is KGHSH and CDR2 LQKENI. CDR3 protein: CASSWGGIQEMNTEAFF. CDR3 sequence (DNA): TGTGCCAGCTCATGGGGGGGGATACAAGAAATGAACACTGAAGCTTTCTTT.

In regard to this clone: Other DNA sequences in this specimen translate into the identical CDR3. V is TRBV27 and J is TRBJ2-7; D is unclear. Between the trimmed V and J ends, which lost 3 bases and 3 bases, there was a span of 3 bases. Germline loops: CDR1 MNHEY, CDR2 SMNVEV (reference sequence). The CDR3 runs to 11 residues. In DNA form, the CDR3 reads TGTGCCAGCAGTTTCAACTACGAGCAGTACTTC. Translated, it gives CASSFNYEQYF.

The chain recombines TRBV9 with TRBJ2-7; D unresolved. V was pared by 0 bases and J by 0 bases, with 7 bases between. Germline V gene sequence: CDR1 SGDLS, CDR2 YYNGEE. The CDR3 spans 14 residues. CDR3 DNA: TGTGCCAGCAGCGTAGGGCCCCTCTCCTACGAGCAGTACTTC. This codes for CASSVGPLSYEQYF.

V is TRBV9 and J is TRBJ2-3, with 7 bases aligning to TRBD2. CDR3 length: 15 residues. The J segment lost 3 bases and the V segment lost 0 bases, leaving 4 bases of the junction unmatched. Per germline, CDR1 SGDLS and CDR2 YYNGEE. CDR3: CASSVASGGTDTQYF. Here the CDR3 DNA reads TGTGCCAGCAGCGTAGCCTCCGGGGGGACAGATACGCAGTATTTT.

This clone was seen a single time. The V gene is TRBV24-1, the J gene TRBJ2-1; TRBD2 matches 10 bases. Germline CDR1 KGHDR, CDR2 SFDVKD. The CDR3 extends over 16 amino acids. V lost 0 bases to trimming and J lost 7 bases; unmatched junction nucleotides: 5. CDR3 nucleotides: TGTGCCACCAGTGATTTGCGACTAGCGGGCGTGAATGAGCAGTTCTTC. Protein sequence: CATSDLRLAGVNEQFF.

This chain connects TRBV3-1 (or the pseudogene TRBV3-2) to TRBJ2-2; D is uncertain. The CDR3 loop spans 16 amino acids. From germline, CDR1 is LGHDT and CDR2 YNNKEL (reference sequence). V dropped 6 bases and J dropped 1 base, with 15 bases sitting between them. The DNA for the CDR3 is TGTGCCAGCAGTCCCGGCTGGGCTCTGAACACCGGGGAGCTGTTTTTT. Translating it yields CASSPGWALNTGELFF.

This clone has only one observation. The chain carries TRBV27 and TRBJ2-1; TRBD2 matches at 7 bases. The germline V gene has CDR1 MNHEY and CDR2 SMNVEV (reference sequence). The CDR3 is made up of 15 amino acids. With V trimmed by 6 bases and J by 8 bases, 13 bases remained unmatched. This CDR3 is CASSPAPQGLHEQFF. As DNA, the CDR3 is TGTGCCAGCAGCCCGGCCCCCCAGGGACTACATGAGCAGTTCTTC.

The J gene is TRBJ2-1, the V gene TRBV6-2 or TRBV6-3; 9 positions match TRBD1. CDR3 size: 15 residues. V lost 6 bases and J lost 6; bases outside the gene matches: 9. Per the germline V gene, CDR1 is MNHEY and CDR2 is SVGEGT. CDR3 sequence reads: CASSLGQGSRNEQFF. For the CDR3, the DNA is TGTGCCAGCAGCCTGGGACAGGGAAGCCGCAATGAGCAGTTCTTC.

V gene TRBV7-6 combines with J gene TRBJ2-7; 10 positions agree with TRBD1. The junction had 16 bases not matched to a gene; V was cut back by 2 bases and J by 6 bases. Germline CDR1 reads SGHVS; CDR2 reads FNYEAQ. The CDR3 has 18 residues. CDR3: CASSLRAPDRGYVSEQYF. For the CDR3, the DNA is TGTGCCAGCAGCTTACGGGCCCCGGACAGGGGGTATGTCAGCGAGCAGTACTTC.